This T cell receptor (beta chain) was sequenced for a study of regulatory T cells in long-lasting Graves disease (dated by TCRdb to the early 2020s). Regarding the complete study: Newly diagnosed Graves' disease patients had taken antithyroid drugs for less than 3 months. The study was conducted in China and was registered as a clinical trial. A total of around 35 samples were covered by TCR sequencing, comprising some 13 persistent and roughly 20 newly diagnosed Graves' disease patients. This study used TCR sequencing and RNA sequencing of peripheral blood to compare persistent Graves' disease patients against newly diagnosed Graves' disease patients.

This sample's time point label indicates: newly diagnosed GD, antithyroid drugs for less than 3 months. RNA was extracted from PBMCs in TRIzol for both TCR sequencing and RNA sequencing. The diagnosis of Graves' disease was made according to American Thyroid Association guidelines. Patients for the study were recruited at an endocrinology department in Xi'an, China. From each patient, 7.5 to 10 milliliters of peripheral blood was collected into an EDTA anticoagulant tube. Ficoll Paque Plus density gradient separation was used to isolate PBMCs, and no additional T cell sorting was done. RNA quality was checked with an Agilent 2100 Bioanalyzer and agarose gel, and concentration with a NanoDrop 2000. What the research found in general, with its limitations: More public clonotypes were shared among persistent patients (roughly 2,700) than among newly diagnosed patients (more than 950). TRBV28, TRBJ1-2 and TRBJ2-5 were preferentially used in persistent disease, while TRBV20-1 and TRBJ2-1 were favored in newly diagnosed disease. Compared with newly diagnosed patients, persistent Graves' disease patients had lower TCR Shannon entropy and fewer highly expanded clones, which suggests clonal expansion. Sequencing and analysis were limited to the TCR beta chain. Only peripheral blood was studied, because thyroid tissue, the primary lesion, was inaccessible. As a limitation, the authors acknowledged that the small sample size may reduce accuracy.

The receptor library was made with multiplex PCR. The run used an Illumina HiSeq 4000. CDR3 regions were amplified by Arm-PCR with iRepertoire HTBI primers to construct TCR beta libraries. Before sequencing, the PCR products went through gel purification. The authors processed their data as follows. A total of 62 TRBV and approximately 13 TRBJ segments were identified across samples and were used for gene usage analysis of CDR3 amino acid clonotypes. Filtered high-quality paired reads were merged into contigs using COPE and FqMerger. BLAST was used to align contigs to IMGT TRBV, TRBD and TRBJ reference genes, and CDR3 was defined according to IMGT. Highly expanded clones were defined as clonotypes with a frequency above 0.1%. Repertoire diversity was measured by Shannon entropy, and V-J evenness by the Gini coefficient. Public clonotypes were defined as clonotypes shared by more than one individual. In TCRdb, the public reads were trimmed at Q25 with fastp and aligned with MiXCR, with productive beta chains retained. Here each entry gathers all rows of one CDR3 protein and keeps the most common genes and DNA. These V and J calls derive from TCRdb rather than the authors' analysis. For this sample there are approximately 350,000 distinct CDR3 sequences; about 10% appear just once. Of the sample, 18% is held by the ten largest clones.

The CDR3 goes from the cysteine to the phenylalanine over 15 residues. Only CDR3 DNA is held: 45 bases, read in frame from base 1. The V and J ends are trimmed by 2 bases and 5 bases, leaving 16 bases between them. The germline V gene encodes CDR1 MDHEN and CDR2 SYDVKM. This clonotype has a count of ten or more. The specificity of this receptor is unknown. No clone much larger than this one lies a single base away; base qualities are absent. The sample also formed part of further work on T cells in Graves' hyperthyroidism and ophthalmopathy. As the second publication notes: Stable Graves' hyperthyroidism was defined as the absence of progression to ophthalmopathy over 18 months of follow-up. Hyperthyroidism patients were newly diagnosed, had a disease duration of under 2 months, and were aged 18 to 65 years. The study excluded patients with uncontrolled infections, other autoimmune diseases, pregnancy or lactation. Clinical symptoms, serum thyroxine and TRAb, thyroid ultrasound, and orbital computed tomography formed the basis for the diagnoses. For the first round of RT-PCR on the TCR CDR3, the HTBI primer set was used together with the Qiagen OneStep RT-PCR kit. Most expanded thyroid clonotypes (frequency above 0.001) were also detected in blood, a finding suggesting that blood repertoires may reflect thyroid immune responses. A model built on a 13 V-J signature distinguished ophthalmopathy from stable hyperthyroidism, reaching over 85% sensitivity and under 84% specificity in cross-validation and 80%/75% in testing. In validation, progression to ophthalmopathy was predicted by the model with 70.59% sensitivity and 72.22% specificity, a median of roughly 6 months before onset. A discovery cohort of 95 to 100 patients, roughly 45 with Graves' ophthalmopathy and 57 with stable Graves' hyperthyroidism, was used to find distinguishing TCR V-J signatures. Prospective prediction of ophthalmopathy was tested in an independent validation cohort of 18 to 20 hyperthyroidism patients and approximately 17 patients who later progressed to ophthalmopathy. For training and testing, the 80 to 100 patients in the discovery cohort were randomly divided in a 7:3 ratio. The study also compared thyroid tissue and blood T-cell repertoires from about six Graves' hyperthyroidism patients. Following sampling, methimazole starting at 30 mg daily was given to hyperthyroidism patients, and high-dose intravenous methylprednisolone was given to ophthalmopathy patients. Libraries were constructed in a second round of multiplex PCR, after which size selection and purification were carried out. The libraries were sequenced on an Illumina HiSeq2000 using paired-end 100 bp reads. Raw data were processed with SOAPnuke, discarding reads with adapters, uncalled bases, mean Phred below 15, or no exact constant-primer or identifier match. COPE v1.2.5 was used to merge high-quality paired reads, and clonotypes were defined as unique nucleotide sequences. Clonotypes were aligned to IMGT TRBV, TRBD and TRBJ reference segments using MiTCR v1.1. Only V-J combinations with frequency above 0.0001, covering approximately 99% of repertoires, were analysed. The TCS score was defined as F50 (clonal expansion) divided by E x V (chaos), with BLOSUM62-based TCRdist calculated between CDR3 peptides within each V-J. Welch's t-statistics and random forest reduced around 550 V-J features to under 15, which were used in a naive Bayes classifier (R e1071). No statistical method was used to set the sample size in advance, and investigators knew the group allocation. TCR Vbeta CDR3 sequencing of 135 peripheral blood samples (43 ophthalmopathy, about 74 hyperthyroidism and roughly 17 progressor patients) is reported in the paper.

This TCR came from a woman between 18 and 30 years old with Graves disease. Donor details come from another sample of the same person, matched by shared clones. The material was peripheral blood mononuclear cells (PBMCs), obtained at new diagnosis, from a patient treated with antithyroid drugs. Recombination connected TRBV28 to TRBJ2-7, with the D call perhaps TRBD1 or TRBD2, as 5 bases match in each case. The nucleotide sequence is TGTGCCAGCAGTTTACTAGCCGGGACGATCCACGAGCAGTACTTC. This is translated as CASSLLAGTIHEQYF.